This is a list of T cell receptor beta chains from one sample in a study of lymphopenia after photon versus proton radiotherapy. Measured with immunoSEQ multiplex PCR; TCRdb has only the in-frame clones, and not every one. The sample consists of 60,000 to 75,000 clones, approximately 86% of them appearing once. Here the sequenced sample was peripheral blood, taken from a patient treated with photon-based radiotherapy. These receptors all stem from a man aged 35-49 years with gastric cancer. The CDR3 runs from the conserved cysteine through the conserved F or W. A D gene is named only where the DNA matches it firmly. Clone sizes are given selectively: once, few, many, or a class where the clone is expanded.

once TRBJ1-4 . TRBV5-6 CASSLGSHGEKLFF TGTGCCAGCAGCTTGGGTTCCCACGGTGAAAAACTGTTTTTT
. TRBJ1-2 . TRBV6-1 CASSHRDLRGYTF TGTGCCAGCAGTCACCGGGACTTGAGAGGCTACACCTTC
. TRBJ1-2 . TRBV5-1 CASSLSGNYGYTF TGCGCCAGCAGCTTGTCGGGGAACTATGGCTACACCTTC
. TRBJ2-1 TRBD2 TRBV30 CAWSVTGGAYNEQFF TGTGCCTGGAGTGTAACCGGGGGGGCCTACAATGAGCAGTTCTTC
. TRBJ2-6 . TRBV18 CASSRPQGVLTF TGTGCCAGCTCTCGCCCTCAGGGAGTCCTGACTTTC
. TRBJ2-7 TRBD1 TRBV28 CASSATGGGTYEQYF TGTGCCAGCAGTGCGACAGGGGGGGGTACCTACGAGCAGTACTTC
once TRBJ2-5 . TRBV5-4 CASSLADSSRETQYF TGTGCCAGCAGCTTGGCGGACAGTTCTCGGGAGACCCAGTACTTC
. TRBJ1-2 . TRBV18 CASSLSQSNYGYTF TGTGCCAGCTCCCTCAGCCAGTCGAACTATGGCTACACCTTC
. TRBJ2-5 TRBD1 TRBV6-5 CASRGTGAVSGDQYF TGTGCCAGCAGAGGGACAGGTGCGGTCTCTGGGGACCAGTACTTC
. TRBJ2-2 . TRBV5-6 CASSLLSASTGELFF TGTGCCAGCAGTCTACTATCTGCTAGCACCGGGGAGCTGTTTTTT
once TRBJ2-3 . TRBV13 CASSLSSGHTDTQYF TGTGCCAGCAGCTTATCCTCGGGACACACAGATACGCAGTATTTT
. TRBJ1-1 . TRBV5-6 CASSYLDRDMNTEAFF TGTGCCAGCAGCTATCTAGACCGGGACATGAACACTGAAGCTTTCTTT
. TRBJ1-6 TRBD1 TRBV19 CASSMTGVSSYNSPLHF TGTGCCAGTAGTATGACAGGGGTGAGCTCCTATAATTCACCCCTCCACTTT
. TRBJ2-3 . TRBV11-3 CASSSNRVGDTQYF TGTGCCAGCAGCTCAAACAGGGTCGGGGATACGCAGTATTTT
. TRBJ1-1 . TRBV11-1 CASSPTGGGWTEAFF TGTGCCAGCAGCCCCACGGGAGGGGGATGGACTGAAGCTTTCTTT
. TRBJ2-3 . TRBV5-1 CASSLGQSTDTQYF TGCGCCAGCAGCTTAGGACAGAGCACAGATACGCAGTATTTT
. TRBJ2-7 TRBD2 TRBV28 CASSLVGEGGYEQYF TGTGCCAGCAGTTTAGTAGGGGAGGGAGGGTACGAGCAGTACTTC
. TRBJ2-5 . TRBV11-1 CASSSRIQTLQETQYF TGTGCCAGCAGCTCAAGAATACAGACACTCCAAGAGACCCAGTACTTC
. TRBJ1-2 . TRBV5-1 CASRETDYGYTF TGCGCCAGCAGGGAGACGGACTATGGCTACACCTTC
. TRBJ1-6 . TRBV7-9 CASSLVDSPLHF TGTGCCAGCAGCTTAGTAGATTCACCCCTCCACTTT
. TRBJ1-1 . TRBV27 CASTPQWGMNTEAFF TGTGCCAGCACCCCCCAGTGGGGGATGAACACTGAAGCTTTCTTT
. TRBJ1-5 . TRBV19 CASSGLGQPQHF TGTGCCAGTAGTGGTCTTGGGCAGCCCCAGCATTTT
. TRBJ1-2 TRBD1 TRBV14 CASSPRTGNYGYTF TGTGCCAGCAGCCCACGGACAGGGAACTATGGCTACACCTTC
. TRBJ2-3 . TRBV2 CASREGASGTQYF TGTGCCAGCAGGGAGGGAGCTTCCGGTACGCAGTATTTT
. TRBJ2-1 TRBD1 TRBV7-9 CASSHGGQGAGEQFF TGTGCCAGCAGCCATGGGGGACAGGGGGCGGGTGAGCAGTTCTTC
. TRBJ2-4 . TRBV6-5 CASSYSLKGAKNIQYF TGTGCCAGCAGTTACTCGTTAAAGGGGGCCAAAAACATTCAGTACTTC
. TRBJ1-4 . TRBV7-9 CASSPPKTGEKLFF TGTGCCAGCAGCCCGCCTAAGACGGGGGAAAAACTGTTTTTT
once TRBJ1-1 . TRBV11-1 CASSLEEGVRTEAFF TGTGCCAGCAGCTTAGAGGAGGGGGTGAGGACTGAAGCTTTCTTT
few TRBJ1-5 . TRBV25-1 CASSESTDSNQPQHF TGTGCCAGCAGTGAATCTACAGATAGCAATCAGCCCCAGCATTTT
few TRBJ2-7 . TRBV7-9 CASSSHRAEQYF TGTGCCAGCAGCTCCCACAGAGCGGAGCAGTACTTC
. TRBJ1-6 TRBD1 TRBV6-4 CATPGWGQNYSPLHF TGTGCCACTCCCGGCTGGGGACAGAACTATTCACCCCTCCACTTT
. TRBJ1-1 . TRBV9 CASSENTGNTEAFF TGTGCCAGCAGCGAGAACACAGGGAACACTGAAGCTTTCTTT
. TRBJ2-2 TRBD1 TRBV11-3 CASSPGRGRVTGELFF TGTGCCAGCAGCCCTGGCAGGGGGCGCGTCACCGGGGAGCTGTTTTTT
once TRBJ1-1 . TRBV14 CASSPLGRSTEAFF TGTGCCAGCAGCCCCCTGGGAAGATCCACTGAAGCTTTCTTT
few TRBJ1-5 . TRBV18 CASSPKGNNNQPQHF TGTGCCAGCTCACCAAAGGGGAATAACAATCAGCCCCAGCATTTT
. TRBJ1-5 . TRBV6-1 CATLPQGFQPQHF TGTGCCACCCTACCCCAGGGATTTCAGCCCCAGCATTTT
few TRBJ2-7 . TRBV5-1 CASSLGGAAYANEQYF TGCGCCAGCAGCTTGGGGGGCGCGGCATACGCGAACGAGCAGTACTTC
. TRBJ2-2 . TRBV2 CASRAGEDFGELFF TGTGCCAGCAGGGCAGGGGAGGACTTCGGGGAGCTGTTTTTT
. TRBJ1-1 . TRBV29-1 CSVDAPAFF TGCAGCGTTGATGCACCAGCTTTCTTT
. TRBJ1-1 TRBD1 TRBV5-1 CASSLRQGVPEAFF TGCGCCAGCAGCTTAAGACAGGGGGTGCCTGAAGCTTTCTTT
. TRBJ2-4 . TRBV2 CASSDRWGAKNIQYF TGTGCCAGCAGTGACAGGTGGGGGGCCAAAAACATTCAGTACTTC
. TRBJ2-3 TRBD2 TRBV7-6 CASSLAGGLLNTQYF TGTGCCAGCAGCTTGGCGGGGGGGCTATTAAATACGCAGTATTTT
. TRBJ1-2 . TRBV19 CASSISTNSGYGNYGYTF TGTGCCAGTAGTATATCCACAAATTCGGGCTATGGGAACTATGGCTACACCTTC
few TRBJ2-2 TRBD2 TRBV9 CASSVAGGYTGELFF TGTGCCAGCAGCGTAGCGGGGGGGTACACCGGGGAGCTGTTTTTT
. TRBJ2-7 . TRBV19 CASSHLGRVEQYF TGTGCCAGTAGCCACCTGGGCCGGGTCGAGCAGTACTTC
. TRBJ1-2 . TRBV4-1 CASSQPHLPGVYGYTF TGCGCCAGCAGCCAGCCACATCTCCCAGGGGTCTATGGCTACACCTTC
. TRBJ1-1 . TRBV18 CASSPQGTEAFF TGTGCCAGCTCACCACAGGGGACTGAAGCTTTCTTT
once TRBJ1-4 TRBD1 TRBV18 CASGRGPNNEKLFF TGTGCCAGCGGCAGGGGGCCGAACAATGAAAAACTGTTTTTT
. TRBJ2-2 TRBD2 TRBV6-1 CASIFGRGRGELFF TGTGCCAGCATCTTTGGGAGGGGACGCGGGGAGCTGTTTTTT
few TRBJ1-6 . TRBV7-2 CASSLFWGSTSYNSPLHF TGTGCCAGCAGCTTATTCTGGGGGTCGACCTCCTATAATTCACCCCTCCACTTT
. TRBJ2-4 TRBD2 TRBV5-1 CASSSRPSGVAKNIQYF TGCGCCAGCAGCTCACGACCTAGCGGGGTAGCCAAAAACATTCAGTACTTC
. TRBJ2-3 . TRBV7-9 CASSWGSTSTDTQYF TGTGCCAGCAGCTGGGGTAGTACTAGCACAGATACGCAGTATTTT
. TRBJ1-2 TRBD1 TRBV7-2 CASSAGQFYGYTF TGTGCCAGCAGCGCGGGACAGTTCTATGGCTACACCTTC
. TRBJ2-7 . TRBV7-6 CASSSSSGSLYEQYF TGTGCCAGCAGCTCTTCTTCGGGAAGTCTTTACGAGCAGTACTTC
. TRBJ2-2 . TRBV19 CASLRRTANTGELFF TGTGCCAGCCTTAGGAGGACAGCGAACACCGGGGAGCTGTTTTTT
. TRBJ1-5 . TRBV7-9 CASSPRTAFNQPQHF TGTGCCAGCAGCCCCAGGACAGCCTTCAATCAGCCCCAGCATTTT